Listed below are T cell receptor beta chains from one sample, sequenced in a study of control samples from healthy donors and cancer patients. The protocol was immunoSEQ multiplex PCR, while the TCRdb copy is restricted to in-frame clones and leaves out a portion. There are some 120,000 clones in the sample; under 95% occur only once, and more than 6.5% lies in the top ten. The sample was blood. The source of these receptors is a man aged 18 to 30 in good health. Both conserved end residues are part of each CDR3. D genes are given only for firm matches. The size of a clone is reported for some rows only, either as once, few or many, or as a class for expanded clones.

j_call v_call clone_size d_call cdr3_nt cdr3_aa
TRBJ1-3 TRBV19 NA TRBD1 TGTGCCAGTAGCACGGGACAGGTCTTTGGAAACACCATATATTTT CASSTGQVFGNTIYF
TRBJ2-7 TRBV18 NA NA TGTGCCAGCTCACCAGACAGACTTAGCTCCTACGAGCAGTACTTC CASSPDRLSSYEQYF
TRBJ1-3 TRBV5-1 NA NA TGCGCCAGCAGCTCCGTGGAGGGGGAAGGAAACACCATATATTTT CASSSVEGEGNTIYF
TRBJ2-4 TRBV3-1/TRBV3-2 NA NA TGTGCCAGCAGCCCGAGTGAGAGCATTCAGTACTTC CASSPSESIQYF
TRBJ1-2 TRBV7-9 once NA TGTGCCAGCAGCTCAGGATTTGTTAATGGCTACACCTTC CASSSGFVNGYTF
TRBJ2-2 TRBV30 once TRBD1 TGTGCCTTACGACGGGGGACAGGGTATTCCGGGGAGCTGTTTTTT CALRRGTGYSGELFF
TRBJ1-1 TRBV12-3/TRBV12-4 NA NA TGTGCCAGCAGTTTGATGAACACTGAAGCTTTCTTT CASSLMNTEAFF
TRBJ1-5 TRBV13 NA TRBD1 TGTGCCAGCAGCTATTCACCGGGACAGTATAGCAATCAGCCCCAGCATTTT CASSYSPGQYSNQPQHF
TRBJ2-7 TRBV5-1 NA NA TGCGCCAGCAGCTTCATAACGGGATCCTACGAGCAGTACTTC CASSFITGSYEQYF
TRBJ1-2 TRBV5-6 NA NA TGTGCCAGCAGCTTAAAGTCGGGCCCTAACTATGGCTACACCTTC CASSLKSGPNYGYTF
TRBJ2-7 TRBV3-1/TRBV3-2 NA NA TGTGCCAGCAGCCATCAGGGACTCTACGAGCAGTACTTC CASSHQGLYEQYF
TRBJ2-2 TRBV19 NA TRBD1 TGTGCCAGTAGTGGACGGGGACAGGGGGCGAACACCGGGGAGCTGTTTTTT CASSGRGQGANTGELFF
TRBJ2-6 TRBV28 once NA TGTGCCAGCAGTTTGCGTCTCGGAGGGGCCAACGTCCTGACTTTC CASSLRLGGANVLTF
TRBJ1-6 TRBV7-9 NA NA TGTGCCAGCAGCCGCGAAGTTTCACCCCTCCACTTT CASSREVSPLHF
TRBJ1-1 TRBV7-9 few NA TGTGCCAGCAGCTTAGGTCAGGAAGCTTTCTTT CASSLGQEAFF
TRBJ1-3 TRBV3-1/TRBV3-2 NA NA TGTGCCAGCAGCCACCCAGCGCTCTCTGGAAACACCATATATTTT CASSHPALSGNTIYF
TRBJ1-1 TRBV18 NA TRBD1 TGTGCCAGCTCACCTCCCGGGACAGGGGGCACTGAAGCTTTCTTT CASSPPGTGGTEAFF
TRBJ2-3 TRBV5-4 once TRBD2 TGTGCCAGCAGCCACCCAGCGGGGGGCGAGGATACGCAGTATTTT CASSHPAGGEDTQYF
TRBJ2-3 TRBV15 NA NA TGTGCCACCAGCAAGACGGACAGCACAGATACGCAGTATTTT CATSKTDSTDTQYF
TRBJ1-2 TRBV3-1/TRBV3-2 NA NA TGTGCCAGCAGCCATAAGGCGCTCTATGGCTACACCTTC CASSHKALYGYTF
TRBJ1-3 TRBV19 NA NA TGTGCCAGTAGACGGGACACTCTTTCTGGAAACACCATATATTTT CASRRDTLSGNTIYF
TRBJ2-2 TRBV9 NA NA TGTGCCAGCAGCGTAGAGGATCAGGGAGTCGGGGAGCTGTTTTTT CASSVEDQGVGELFF
TRBJ1-4 TRBV18 once NA TGTGCCAGCTCACCACCGTCGGAGAATGAAAAACTGTTTTTT CASSPPSENEKLFF
TRBJ2-3 TRBV25-1 NA TRBD1 TGTGCCAGCAGTGTTACTACCGGGACAGAAAAAGATACGCAGTATTTT CASSVTTGTEKDTQYF
TRBJ1-5 TRBV12-3/TRBV12-4 NA NA TGTGCCAGCAGTCTACTAGATCAGCCCCAGCATTTT CASSLLDQPQHF
TRBJ1-5 TRBV7-6 once TRBD1 TGTGCCAGCAGCTTAAACGACAGGGGAGGAGAGCCCCAGCATTTT CASSLNDRGGEPQHF
TRBJ1-3 TRBV19 NA NA TGTGCCAGTAGTATCGTATATTCGGGAAACTCTGGAAACACCATATATTTT CASSIVYSGNSGNTIYF
TRBJ1-5 TRBV11-2 NA NA TGTGCCAGCAGTCCTGCCGGGGGGCTTCAGCCCCAGCATTTT CASSPAGGLQPQHF
TRBJ1-1 TRBV4-1 NA NA TGCGCCAGCAGCCAACCGACCGGGGCGAGCACTGAAGCTTTCTTT CASSQPTGASTEAFF
TRBJ1-1 TRBV9 NA NA TGTGCCAGCAGCCCCCTTGACAGGCTGGAAGCTTTCTTT CASSPLDRLEAFF
TRBJ1-1 TRBV18 NA TRBD1 TGTGCCAGCTCACAGAACAGGGGGCTGGACACTGAAGCTTTCTTT CASSQNRGLDTEAFF
TRBJ1-3 TRBV2 NA NA TGTGCCAGCCGTGAATTAGGGGGAAACACCATATATTTT CASRELGGNTIYF
TRBJ1-4 TRBV9 NA NA TGTGCCAGCAGCGTAGCTGGAGCTCAGGGTGAAAAACTGTTTTTT CASSVAGAQGEKLFF
TRBJ1-2 TRBV5-1 NA NA TGCGCCAGCAGCTTGGGTGCAGGTTTCGTTGGCTATGGCTACACCTTC CASSLGAGFVGYGYTF
TRBJ1-6 TRBV6-5 NA NA TGTGCCAGCAGTTATCGACAGACCTATAATTCACCCCTCCACTTT CASSYRQTYNSPLHF
TRBJ1-1 TRBV2 NA NA TGTGCCAGCATCCCCCCGACAGGATGGAGCACTGAAGCTTTCTTT CASIPPTGWSTEAFF
TRBJ1-2 TRBV5-6 NA TRBD1 TGTGCCAGCAGCCCGACAGGGAACTATGGCTACACCTTC CASSPTGNYGYTF
TRBJ1-2 TRBV29-1 NA NA TGCAGCGTGCAGATCCGGGACGGCGTCGTCTACACCTTC CSVQIRDGVVYTF
TRBJ1-2 TRBV9 NA NA TGTGCCAGCAGCCGGACAGCCTATGGCTACACCTTC CASSRTAYGYTF
TRBJ1-5 TRBV5-1 NA NA TGCGCCAGCAGCAGGAGCTACAATCAGCCCCAGCATTTT CASSRSYNQPQHF